The 26 T cell receptor beta chains below come from one sample, sequenced in a study of T-cell memory formation after mild COVID-19. TCRdb analysed the 5' RACE reads with MiXCR anew, one entry per CDR3 protein. The sample holds hundreds of thousands of distinct CDR3 sequences, about a fifth seen once. The sample consisted of PBMCs or a T cell subset sorted from them (not recorded which). The origin of the receptors is an adult woman who had mild COVID-19 (a few samples of this study predate the infection). Cell type and time point are not known.

The rearrangement uses TRBV7-3 and TRBJ2-3, with D perhaps TRBD1 or TRBD2 (5 bases each). CDR1 is SGHTA, CDR2 FQGTGA, per germline. Trimming removed 5 bases from V and 6 bases from J, with 9 bases in between. The CDR3 runs to 12 residues. DNA of the CDR3: TGTGCCAGCAGCAGATGGGGGGATACGCAGTATTTT. Translation gives CASSRWGDTQYF.

V usage is TRBV5-1 and J usage is TRBJ2-1; 16 positions agree with TRBD2. The CDR3 runs 19 residues. The V and J ends lost 4 bases and 0 bases, in that order; junction bases with no gene match: 7. Per the germline V gene, CDR1 is SGHRS and CDR2 is YFSETQ. The chain's CDR3 is CASSPPGTSGRASYNEQFF. CDR3 nucleotide sequence: TGCGCCAGCAGCCCCCCGGGGACTAGCGGGAGGGCCTCCTACAATGAGCAGTTCTTC.

This clonotype was picked up a small number of times. The V call is TRBV9, the J call TRBJ1-2, with 9 bases aligning to TRBD1. Germline V gene data show CDR1 as SGDLS and CDR2 as YYNGEE. The CDR3 covers 15 residues. The V and J ends lost 0 bases and 5 bases, in that order; junction bases with no gene match: 5. CDR3 nucleotide sequence: TGTGCCAGCAGCGTAGGGACAGGGGTACAGTATGGCTACACCTTC. Encoded protein: CASSVGTGVQYGYTF.

This clonotype was picked up a small number of times. This chain uses TRBV9 with TRBJ2-1, with 14 bases lining up with TRBD2. Germline lookup yields CDR1 SGDLS and CDR2 YYNGEE. V lost 4 bases, J lost 8 bases, and 5 bases stayed unmatched. The CDR3 is 15 amino acids. In nucleotides, the CDR3 is TGTGCCAGCAGCTTTGGACTAGCGGGGGGAGATGAGCAGTTCTTC. Encoded protein: CASSFGLAGGDEQFF.

This sequence joins TRBV4-3 and TRBJ1-4; the D gene is possibly TRBD1 (5 bases). CDR1 and CDR2 (germline): LGHNA, YSLEER. The CDR3 contains 17 residues. V dropped 0 bases and J dropped 8 bases, with 19 bases sitting between them. The CDR3 is CASSQDVGGVKGEKLFF. The DNA of the CDR3 is TGCGCCAGCAGCCAAGATGTAGGAGGGGTGAAGGGGGAAAAACTGTTTTTT.

This clonotype has more than one count but fewer than ten. The V and J genes are TRBV12-3 or TRBV12-4 and TRBJ2-3, with D hard to call. The CDR3 length is 14 residues. Deletions cut 2 bases from V and 8 bases from J, with 14 bases between. CDR3 in DNA: TGTGCCAGCAGTTTAATCGATTTCCCTCCTACGCAGTATTTT. This gives the protein CASSLIDFPPTQYF.

The V gene is TRBV19, the J gene TRBJ2-4, with D uncertain. The CDR3 has 11 residues. Germline loops: CDR1 LNHDA, CDR2 SQIVND (reference sequence). V lost 2 bases and J lost 13, with 9 bases in between. CDR3 sequence reads: CASSISAPQYF. CDR3 nucleotide sequence: TGTGCCAGTAGTATATCGGCCCCCCAGTACTTC. The full variable domain, in which reference TRBV19 and TRBJ2-4 provide the parts outside the CDR3, is DGGITQSPKYLFRKEGQNVTLSCEQNLNHDAMYWYRQDPGQGLRLIYYSQIVNDFQKGDIAEGYSVSREKKESFPLTVTSAQKNPTAFYLCASSISAPQYFGAGTRLSVL.

The chain joins TRBV7-6 to TRBJ2-1; D unclear. Germline loops: CDR1 SGHVS, CDR2 FNYEAQ. The CDR3 totals 11 residues. The CDR3 sequence is CWGRSPDEQFF. CDR3 DNA sequence: TGTTGGGGAAGGTCCCCCGATGAGCAGTTCTTC. Looking up the rest from reference TRBV7-6 and TRBJ2-1 gives the full variable domain: GAGVSQSPRYKVTKRGQDVALRCDPISGHVSLYWYRQALGQGPEFLTYFNYEAQQDKSGLPNDRFSAERPEGSISTLTIQRTEQRDSAMYRCWGRSPDEQFFGPGTRLTVL.

The rearrangement joins TRBV7-9 to TRBJ1-4; no definite D call. The CDR3 is 11 residues long. Trimming left V 4 bases short and J 8 bases short, with 5 bases between. Germline lookup yields CDR1 SEHNR and CDR2 FQNEAQ (reference sequence). The chain's CDR3 is CASSSREKLFF. CDR3 DNA sequence: TGTGCCAGCAGCTCCCGAGAAAAACTGTTTTTT.

V gene TRBV18 combines with J gene TRBJ1-2, with 7 bases identical to TRBD1. This CDR3 comprises 14 residues. Looked up from germline, CDR1 is KGHSH and CDR2 is LQKENI. V dropped 2 bases and J dropped 4; count of bases not matched to a gene: 4. CDR3 bases: TGTGCCAGCTCACCAGAGGGGGCGTTCTATGGCTACACCTTC. As protein: CASSPEGAFYGYTF.

The V and J genes are TRBV18 and TRBJ2-7; D not resolved. The CDR3 is 16 amino acids. V shed 6 bases and J shed 0 bases, with 18 bases lying between them. Germline CDR1 and CDR2: KGHSH and LQKENI. The CDR3 region is CASSPSQPRSSYEQYF. CDR3 nucleotides: TGTGCCAGCTCCCCGAGTCAGCCCCGGAGCTCCTACGAGCAGTACTTC.

The chain combines TRBV4-3 with TRBJ1-1, with D possibly being TRBD1 (5 bases). Per germline, CDR1 LGHNA and CDR2 YSLEER. This CDR3 is 16 amino acids long. V dropped 0 bases and J dropped 0 bases, with 11 bases sitting between them. CDR3 region: CASSQDEGFMNTEAFF. As DNA, the CDR3 is TGCGCCAGCAGCCAAGATGAGGGGTTCATGAACACTGAAGCTTTCTTT.

This clonotype showed up just a few times. CDR3 nucleotides: TGCGCCAGCAGCCAAGTCGAGCAGACGTACCAAGAGACCCAGTACTTC. Amino acids: CASSQVEQTYQETQYF. J is TRBJ2-5 and V is TRBV4-1; D is unclear. The CDR3 is 16 residues long. CDR1 is MGHRA, CDR2 YSYEKL, per germline. V lost 1 base, J lost 0 bases, and 12 bases lay in between.

V and J are TRBV9 and TRBJ2-1; D gene unclear. Germline-derived CDR1 and CDR2 are SGDLS and YYNGEE. The CDR3 runs to 15 residues. Trimming cost V 0 bases and J 2 bases, with 9 bases left between them. CDR3 bases: TGTGCCAGCAGCGTAGGGGAACTCGCCTACAATGAGCAGTTCTTC. Its translation: CASSVGELAYNEQFF.

This clonotype occurred a few times. The chain is built from TRBV29-1 and TRBJ2-1, with 8 bases aligning to TRBD1. The CDR3 is 14 amino acids. The V and J ends lost 4 bases and 9 bases, in that order; junction bases with no gene match: 11. Per the germline V gene, CDR1 is SQVTM and CDR2 is ANQGSEA. CDR3 DNA: TGCAGCGTTGTCAAGACAGGGGCGGGCAGTGAGCAGTTCTTC. Protein product: CSVVKTGAGSEQFF.

The chain couples TRBV12-3 or TRBV12-4 to TRBJ2-1, with TRBD2 matching over 10 bases. The CDR3 runs 19 residues. V shed 6 bases, J shed 7 bases, and the junction held 21 bases outside the gene matches. CDR3 loop: CASSPSSVISGRAGNEQFF. DNA for the CDR3: TGTGCCAGCAGCCCCTCGTCGGTGATAAGCGGGAGGGCCGGTAATGAGCAGTTCTTC.

The chain has TRBV7-9 and TRBJ1-2; D ambiguous. The CDR3 runs to 11 residues. Trimming left V 4 bases short and J 11 bases short, with 11 bases between. Germline CDR1 reads SEHNR; CDR2 reads FQNEAQ (reference sequence). This chain's CDR3 is CASSSIPVYTF. DNA of the CDR3: TGTGCCAGCAGCTCCATACCGGTGTACACCTTC.

V and J are TRBV6-6 and TRBJ2-7; 10 bases match TRBD2. Unmatched junction bases numbered 1, after V lost 5 bases and J lost 0 bases. Looked up from germline, CDR1 is MNHNY and CDR2 is SVGAGI (reference sequence). This CDR3 is 14 amino acids long. Here the CDR3 reads CASSGLAVSYEQYF. CDR3 coding DNA: TGTGCCAGCAGTGGACTAGCGGTCTCCTACGAGCAGTACTTC.

This clonotype has only a few counts. The J gene is TRBJ1-2, the V gene TRBV7-9; D is uncertain. The V end lost 2 bases, the J end lost 8 bases, and 12 bases lay between the germline ends. CDR1 and CDR2 from the germline V gene are SEHNR and FQNEAQ (reference sequence). This CDR3 is built from 13 residues. The DNA of the CDR3 is TGTGCCAGCAGCTTAACCACCGACTTAGGCTACACCTTC. Protein sequence: CASSLTTDLGYTF.

This clonotype was observed a single time. The chain combines TRBV6-5 with TRBJ2-3, with 8 bases lining up with TRBD1. Germline V gives CDR1 MNHEY, CDR2 SVGAGI. The CDR3 extends over 17 amino acids. Trimming took 4 bases from V and 5 from J; bases not matched to a gene: 14. As DNA, the CDR3 is TGTGCCAGCAGTTCCCGACAGGTGACAGGGGAGAAAGATACGCAGTATTTT. The encoded protein is CASSSRQVTGEKDTQYF.

The genes are TRBV5-1 and TRBJ1-6, with D unclear. In germline, CDR1 is SGHRS, CDR2 YFSETQ. The CDR3 contains 14 residues. Trimming removed 0 bases at V and 8 bases at J, with 9 bases between. As DNA, the CDR3 is TGCGCCAGCAGCTTGGGTATCCTGGATTCACCCCTCCACTTT. It codes for CASSLGILDSPLHF. Looking up the rest from reference TRBV5-1 and TRBJ1-6 gives the full variable domain: KAGVTQTPRYLIKTRGQQVTLSCSPISGHRSVSWYQQTPGQGLQFLFEYFSETQRNKGNFPGRFSGRQFSNSRSEMNVSTLELGDSALYLCASSLGILDSPLHFGNGTRLTVT.

This clonotype has just a few counts. The V gene is TRBV5-1, the J gene TRBJ2-2; D ambiguous. The CDR3 covers 15 residues. From germline, CDR1 is SGHRS and CDR2 YFSETQ. V shed 0 bases and J shed 5 bases, with 11 bases lying between them. The CDR3, as DNA: TGCGCCAGCAGCTTGGATGGGTTTGGAACCGGGGAGCTGTTTTTT. Translating gives CASSLDGFGTGELFF.

This clonotype was seen only a few times. The chain combines TRBV6-2 or TRBV6-3 with TRBJ2-7; D remains ambiguous. The CDR3 length is 14 residues. The germline CDR1 and CDR2 sequences are MNHEY and SVGEGT. Trimming pared 4 bases from V and 1 base from J, leaving 11 bases between. CDR3 sequence reads: CASSFSMTSYEQYF. The DNA of the CDR3 is TGTGCCAGCAGTTTTAGTATGACTTCCTACGAGCAGTACTTC.

The rearrangement uses TRBV3-1 and TRBJ2-1; unclear D gene. Trimming pared 1 base from V and 7 bases from J, leaving 5 bases between. CDR3 size: 12 residues. CDR1 is LGHDT, CDR2 YNNKEL, per germline (reference sequence). In nucleotides, the CDR3 is TGTGCCAGCAGCCAAGTGAGGAATGAGCAGTTCTTC. It codes for CASSQVRNEQFF.

This clonotype turned up a few times. The rearrangement uses TRBV11-3 and TRBJ2-1; D may correspond to TRBD1 or TRBD2 (6 bases each). The V gene's germline CDR1 is SGHNT and CDR2 YENEEA. V shed 5 bases and J shed 0 bases, with 17 bases lying between them. The length of the CDR3 is 17 residues. CDR3 protein: CASSLDRRGYSYNEQFF. The CDR3 DNA is TGTGCCAGCAGCCTCGACCGGAGGGGGTACTCCTACAATGAGCAGTTCTTC.

This clonotype has just a few counts. The chain couples TRBV27 to TRBJ2-3, with 8 bases identical to TRBD1. This CDR3 spans 15 amino acids. With 2 bases clipped from V and 4 bases from J, the junction kept 5 bases outside the gene matches. The germline CDR1 and CDR2 sequences are MNHEY and SMNVEV (reference sequence). The CDR3 nucleotides are TGTGCCAGCAGTTTAATGCCACAGGGGGCAGATACGCAGTATTTT. Protein sequence: CASSLMPQGADTQYF.